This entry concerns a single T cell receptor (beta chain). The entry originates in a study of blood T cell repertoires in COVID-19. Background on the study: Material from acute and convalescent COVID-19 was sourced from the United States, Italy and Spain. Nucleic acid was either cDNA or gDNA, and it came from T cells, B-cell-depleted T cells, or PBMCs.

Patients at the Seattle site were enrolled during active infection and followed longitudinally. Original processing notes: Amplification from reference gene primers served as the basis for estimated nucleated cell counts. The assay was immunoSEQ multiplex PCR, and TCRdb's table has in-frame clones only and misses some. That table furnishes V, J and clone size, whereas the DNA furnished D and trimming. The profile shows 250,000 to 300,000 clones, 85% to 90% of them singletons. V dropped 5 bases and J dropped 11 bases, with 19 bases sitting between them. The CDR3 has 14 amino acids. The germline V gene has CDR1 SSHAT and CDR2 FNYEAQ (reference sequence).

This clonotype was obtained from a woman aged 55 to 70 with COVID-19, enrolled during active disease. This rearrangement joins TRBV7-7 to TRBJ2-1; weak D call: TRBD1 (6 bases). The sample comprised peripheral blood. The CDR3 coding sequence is TGTGCCAGCAGCCAAGGGGCGACAGGTCCGCAGCAGTTCTTC. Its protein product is CASSQGATGPQQFF.